The text below deals with one TCR beta chain. This sample stems from a study of blood T cell repertoires in COVID-19. Study-level information: Spain, Italy and the United States supplied samples that represented acute and convalescent COVID-19. T cells, B-cell-depleted T cells, or PBMCs provided the cDNA or gDNA that served as material.

In the original workflow: Reference gene primer amplification in the assay estimated nucleated cell counts. Profiling relied on immunoSEQ multiplex PCR, and the TCRdb table lists in-frame clones only, not all of them. Clone size and V and J calls were adopted from that table, with D and trimming inferred from the DNA. The repertoire holds approximately 150,000 clones, with approximately 91% as singletons. This CDR3 region has 16 residues. Between the trimmed V and J ends, which lost 3 bases and 3 bases, there was a span of 17 bases. The germline gives CDR1 KGHDR, CDR2 SFDVKD. The rearrangement joins TRBV24-1 to TRBJ2-7; D is unclear. The receptor was derived from a man younger than 30 with COVID-19, enrolled during active disease. Sequenced input: peripheral blood. The CDR3 sequence is CATSDASNAPYYEQYF. The CDR3 DNA sequence: TGTGCCACCAGTGATGCTTCCAACGCGCCATACTACGAGCAGTACTTC.